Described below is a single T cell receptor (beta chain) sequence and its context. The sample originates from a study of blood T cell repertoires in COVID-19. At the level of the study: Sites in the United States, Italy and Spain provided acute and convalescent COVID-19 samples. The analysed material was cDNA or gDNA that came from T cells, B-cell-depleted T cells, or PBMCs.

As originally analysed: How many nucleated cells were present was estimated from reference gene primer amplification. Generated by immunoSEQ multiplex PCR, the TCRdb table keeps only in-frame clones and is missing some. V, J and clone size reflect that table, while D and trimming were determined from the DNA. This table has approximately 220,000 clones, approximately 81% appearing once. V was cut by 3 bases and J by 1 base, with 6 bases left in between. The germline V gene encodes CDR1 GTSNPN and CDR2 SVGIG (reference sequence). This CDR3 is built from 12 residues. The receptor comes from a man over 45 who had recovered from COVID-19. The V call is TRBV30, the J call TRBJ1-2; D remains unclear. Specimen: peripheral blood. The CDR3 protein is CAWRIVNYGYTF. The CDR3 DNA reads TGTGCCTGGAGAATAGTTAACTATGGCTACACCTTC.